This TCR beta chain came from a study of cytomegalovirus exposure and HLA in healthy donors. Study observations and caveats: The tendency of first-cohort TCR clusters to co-occur in the approximately 120 validation repertoires was identified by a subsequent analysis. Diagnosis of cytomegalovirus status made by the classifier reportedly showed high specificity and sensitivity.

This CDR3 comprises 18 residues. The trim removed 3 bases at V and 0 bases at J, leaving 8 bases unmatched. Per germline, CDR1 SNHLY and CDR2 FYNNEI. Libraries were prepared by immunoSEQ multiplex PCR; TCRdb keeps only in-frame clonotypes and omits some of them. The table lists about 160,000 clones, roughly 86% of them singletons, with approximately 10% in the top ten. Worth noting for this clone: The antigen is not known.

The J gene is TRBJ2-3, the V gene TRBV2; 11 positions agree with TRBD2. Sequenced input: PBMCs. The receptor's source is a woman aged 18-30 years in good health and CMV-seropositive. The CDR3 bases are TGTGCCAGCAGTGATCTCACTACTAGCGGGAGTAGCACAGATACGCAGTATTTT. Its translation is CASSDLTTSGSSTDTQYF.